This record covers a single T cell receptor beta chain. This specimen belongs to a study of blood T cell repertoires in COVID-19. About the research overall: Acute and convalescent COVID-19 samples came from the United States, Italy and Spain.

V lost 0 bases, J lost 5 bases, and 7 bases lay in between. The CDR3 is 13 amino acids. Germline CDR1 reads KGHSH; CDR2 reads LQKENI. Authors' analysis steps: By means of reference gene primer amplification, nucleated cell counts were estimated. The assay was immunoSEQ multiplex PCR, and TCRdb's table has in-frame clones only and misses some. The DNA gave D and trimming, while V, J and clone size come from that table. The repertoire includes over 80,000 clones, approximately 91% of them detected once, and roughly 2% sits in the top ten. The sequence came from a human donor with active COVID-19. The donor label of this sample is uncertain. The sample consisted of peripheral blood. The chain combines TRBV18 with TRBJ1-1; TRBD1 might be the D (5 bases). CDR3 protein: CASSPPGGTEAFF. In DNA form, the CDR3 reads TGTGCCAGCTCACCACCGGGGGGTACTGAAGCTTTCTTT.